Presented here are 14 T cell receptor beta chains from one specimen sequenced in a study of post-analysis software for immune sequencing data. Broader study findings: Roughly five TRBV segments appeared more often in patients than in controls, and TRBV5-6, TRBV5-1 and TRBV20-1 were among these.

Antigens of these TCRs are unknown. cDNA libraries for TCR beta contained unique molecular identifiers. MiXCR, applied by TCRdb to the PCR reads, yields one record per CDR3 protein. Counted here are 740,000 or so distinct CDR3 sequences, under 70% occurring once; the ten biggest clones make up 4.6%. Sample: blood. These receptors all come from a girl between 10 and 17 years old with multiple sclerosis.

This clonotype appeared a few times. The J gene is TRBJ2-1, the V gene TRBV4-2, with 9 bases fitting TRBD2. The CDR3 consists of 16 residues. The junction had 4 bases not matched to a gene; V was cut back by 0 bases and J by 4 bases. Germline V gives CDR1 LGHNA, CDR2 YNFKEQ. For the CDR3, the DNA is TGTGCCAGCAGCCAAGAGGCCGGACTAGCGTACAATGAGCAGTTCTTC. Its protein product is CASSQEAGLAYNEQFF.

The chain recombines TRBV12-3 or TRBV12-4 with TRBJ2-7, with 14 bases aligning to TRBD2. The CDR3 loop spans 17 amino acids. V shed 3 bases, J shed 7 bases, and the junction held 11 bases outside the gene matches. The CDR3 region is CASSFYRLAGGQREQYF. The CDR3 bases are TGTGCCAGCAGTTTCTACCGACTAGCGGGAGGGCAAAGAGAGCAGTACTTC.

This clonotype was counted between two and nine times. The CDR3 reads CASSPAVNYGYTF. DNA of the CDR3: TGCGCCAGCAGCCCTGCCGTCAACTATGGCTACACCTTC. The rearrangement joins TRBV5-1 to TRBJ1-2; no clear D gene. Trimming stripped 4 bases from V and 2 bases from J, with 9 bases between. From germline, CDR1 is SGHRS and CDR2 YFSETQ. This CDR3 comprises 13 residues.

The chain joins TRBV20-1 to TRBJ2-1; 9 bases are a match to TRBD2. The CDR3 is 14 amino acids. With V trimmed by 7 bases and J by 4 bases, 8 bases remained unmatched. Germline V lookup: CDR1 DFQATT, CDR2 SNEGSKA (reference sequence). In DNA, the CDR3 is TGCAGTGTTGTGTTACTAGCGGGTTACAATGAGCAGTTCTTC. Translation gives CSVVLLAGYNEQFF.

V usage is TRBV20-1 and J usage is TRBJ2-1; 11 nucleotides agree with TRBD2. V shed 6 bases and J 3 bases; nucleotides not matched to a gene: 4. The germline V gene encodes CDR1 DFQATT and CDR2 SNEGSKA (reference sequence). This CDR3 is built from 14 residues. The CDR3 coding sequence is TGCAGTGCACCACTAGCGGGGGACTACAATGAGCAGTTCTTC. Translating it yields CSAPLAGDYNEQFF.

V and J are TRBV20-1 and TRBJ2-3; 8 bases align to TRBD2. Germline loops: CDR1 DFQATT, CDR2 SNEGSKA (reference sequence). This CDR3 has 16 residues. Germline trimming cut 2 bases from V and 5 bases from J; bases unmatched to any gene: 12. The CDR3 protein is CSARPSGSVLGDTQYF. Here the CDR3 DNA reads TGCAGTGCTAGACCGAGCGGGAGCGTCCTGGGAGATACGCAGTATTTT.

This rearrangement joins TRBV29-1 to TRBJ2-2; D might be TRBD2 (6 bases). Germline V gene lookup returns CDR1 SQVTM and CDR2 ANQGSEA. Trimming cost V 4 bases and J 6 bases, with 12 bases left between them. The CDR3 loop spans 13 amino acids. DNA of the CDR3: TGCAGCGTTGGGGGACTCAGCTCCGGGGAGCTGTTTTTT. It is translated as CSVGGLSSGELFF.

The gene calls are TRBV10-3 and TRBJ1-2; TRBD1 matches at 10 bases. Germline loops: CDR1 ENHRY, CDR2 SYGVKD. The trim removed 2 bases at V and 5 bases at J, leaving 11 bases unmatched. The CDR3 contains 17 residues. DNA for the CDR3: TGTGCCATCAGTGAGCGGGGACAGGGGAAGGGGGATTATGGCTACACCTTC. Encoded protein: CAISERGQGKGDYGYTF.

J is TRBJ2-5 and V is TRBV20-1; TRBD1 is a possible D gene (6 bases). This CDR3 is 14 amino acids long. V was cut by 5 bases and J by 4 bases, with 17 bases left in between. Germline V gene data show CDR1 as DFQATT and CDR2 as SNEGSKA (reference sequence). CDR3 in amino acids: CSAVNRDSAETQYF. DNA for the CDR3: TGCAGTGCTGTTAACAGGGATTCTGCAGAGACCCAGTACTTC.

The genes are TRBV5-1 and TRBJ2-7; D is possibly TRBD2 (6 bases). Germline loops: CDR1 SGHRS, CDR2 YFSETQ. The CDR3 runs 14 residues. V dropped 4 bases and J dropped 7 bases, with 18 bases sitting between them. CDR3 sequence (DNA): TGCGCCAGCAGCCCGGGACTTCTCGGGGGAGAGCAGTACTTC. It specifies CASSPGLLGGEQYF.

The chain is built from TRBV20-1 and TRBJ2-7, with D possibly being TRBD1 or TRBD2 (5 bases each). The better agreement between TRBJ2-5 and the DNA end casts doubt on the J call. From germline, CDR1 is DFQATT and CDR2 SNEGSKA (reference sequence). This CDR3 region has 14 residues. The CDR3 nucleotides are TGCAGTGCCACCACCGGGACCCAGAAGGAGACCCAGTACTTC. This translates into CSATTGTQKETQYF.

In its sample, this clonotype was seen a few times. The rearrangement links TRBV20-1 to TRBJ2-5, with D unclear. The CDR3 has 12 residues. CDR1 DFQATT and CDR2 SNEGSKA come from the germline V gene (reference sequence). Trimming shortened V by 5 bases and J by 5 bases, and 12 bases separated the two germline ends. CDR3 DNA sequence: TGCAGTGCTGGATTGATAGGGGAGACCCAGTACTTC. It encodes CSAGLIGETQYF.

This clonotype was observed a few times. The CDR3 protein is CSVTGTISYEQYF. CDR3 in DNA: TGCAGCGTTACCGGGACAATCTCCTACGAGCAGTACTTC. The J gene is TRBJ2-7, the V gene TRBV29-1; TRBD1 is a possible D gene (6 bases). Per germline, CDR1 SQVTM and CDR2 ANQGSEA. Deletions cut 5 bases from V and 0 bases from J, with 11 bases between. The CDR3 is 13 residues long.

CDR3: CSAGQGAWEQYF. The CDR3 nucleotides are TGCAGCGCCGGACAGGGGGCCTGGGAGCAGTACTTC. The V and J genes are TRBV29-1 and TRBJ2-7; 11 nucleotides agree with TRBD1. V lost 7 bases and J lost 7; bases outside the gene matches: 6. CDR3 length: 12 residues. The germline V gene has CDR1 SQVTM and CDR2 ANQGSEA.